Listed below are T cell receptor beta chains from one sample, sequenced in a study of blood T cell repertoires in COVID-19. TCRdb's table, derived via immunoSEQ multiplex PCR, lists solely in-frame clones and lacks some. In the table there are 65,000 to 80,000 clones, 88% of which are singletons. The sample taken for sequencing was peripheral blood. Receptor source: a man aged 65 to 85 with active or convalescent COVID-19. Both conserved end residues are part of each CDR3. Fields, in order: J gene, D gene, clone size, V gene, CDR3 protein, CDR3 DNA. The D gene is left open where the match is weak. Not every row has a clone size; where given, it reads once, few, many or a size class.

j_call: TRBJ2-1
d_call: .
clone_size: .
v_call: TRBV13
cdr3_aa: CASSPGPIVDEQFF
cdr3_nt: TGTGCCAGCAGCCCGGGTCCTATCGTGGATGAGCAGTTCTTC

j_call: TRBJ1-2
d_call: TRBD1
clone_size: .
v_call: TRBV12-3/TRBV12-4
cdr3_aa: CASSGTGYNGYTF
cdr3_nt: TGTGCCAGCAGCGGGACAGGGTACAATGGCTACACCTTC

j_call: TRBJ2-3
d_call: TRBD2
clone_size: .
v_call: TRBV5-6
cdr3_aa: CASSEGLVSDTQYF
cdr3_nt: TGTGCCAGCAGCGAAGGACTAGTCTCGGATACGCAGTATTTT

j_call: TRBJ1-2
d_call: .
clone_size: .
v_call: TRBV5-6
cdr3_aa: CASSLYRFSNYGYTF
cdr3_nt: TGTGCCAGCAGCTTGTATCGTTTCAGTAACTATGGCTACACCTTC

j_call: TRBJ1-4
d_call: TRBD1
clone_size: .
v_call: TRBV20-1
cdr3_aa: CSASHDRGVEKLFF
cdr3_nt: TGCAGTGCTAGTCACGACAGGGGTGTGGAAAAACTGTTTTTT

j_call: TRBJ1-5
d_call: .
clone_size: once
v_call: TRBV9
cdr3_aa: CATEQGTDQPQHF
cdr3_nt: TGTGCCACCGAACAGGGAACCGATCAGCCCCAGCATTTT

j_call: TRBJ2-2
d_call: .
clone_size: many
v_call: TRBV12-3/TRBV12-4
cdr3_aa: CASLQGNWGELFF
cdr3_nt: TGTGCCAGTCTCCAGGGGAACTGGGGGGAGCTGTTTTTT

j_call: TRBJ2-7
d_call: TRBD2
clone_size: few
v_call: TRBV9
cdr3_aa: CASSVDSPGLAGSYEQYF
cdr3_nt: TGTGCCAGCAGCGTAGATTCACCGGGACTAGCGGGGTCCTACGAGCAGTACTTC

j_call: TRBJ1-2
d_call: .
clone_size: .
v_call: TRBV19
cdr3_aa: CASNPLSGKGGYTF
cdr3_nt: TGTGCCAGCAACCCACTATCAGGGAAGGGTGGCTACACCTTC

j_call: TRBJ2-2
d_call: .
clone_size: .
v_call: TRBV2
cdr3_aa: CASTRDSYTGELFF
cdr3_nt: TGTGCCAGCACTCGGGACTCTTACACCGGGGAGCTGTTTTTT

j_call: TRBJ2-1
d_call: TRBD2
clone_size: .
v_call: TRBV6-1
cdr3_aa: CASSGGLARIYNEQFF
cdr3_nt: TGTGCCAGCAGTGGCGGACTAGCGAGGATATACAATGAGCAGTTCTTC

j_call: TRBJ1-5
d_call: TRBD1
clone_size: .
v_call: TRBV19
cdr3_aa: CASSFRTGRINQPQHF
cdr3_nt: TGTGCCAGTAGTTTTAGGACAGGGAGGATCAATCAGCCCCAGCATTTT

j_call: TRBJ2-1
d_call: TRBD2
clone_size: .
v_call: TRBV7-9
cdr3_aa: CASSATSGAYNEQFF
cdr3_nt: TGTGCCAGCAGCGCGACTAGCGGGGCTTACAATGAGCAGTTCTTC

j_call: TRBJ2-3
d_call: TRBD2
clone_size: .
v_call: TRBV2
cdr3_aa: CASRRRQGLSGRDTDTQYF
cdr3_nt: TGTGCCAGCAGGAGGAGACAGGGCCTTAGCGGGAGAGACACAGATACGCAGTATTTT

j_call: TRBJ2-1
d_call: .
clone_size: .
v_call: TRBV7-3
cdr3_aa: CASSLNNEQFF
cdr3_nt: TGTGCCAGCAGCCTTAATAATGAGCAGTTCTTC

j_call: TRBJ1-4
d_call: TRBD1
clone_size: .
v_call: TRBV30
cdr3_aa: CAWSPGRGWEKLFF
cdr3_nt: TGTGCCTGGAGCCCCGGCAGGGGGTGGGAAAAACTGTTTTTT

j_call: TRBJ2-1
d_call: .
clone_size: .
v_call: TRBV5-5
cdr3_aa: CASSLGPSNEQFF
cdr3_nt: TGTGCCAGCAGCTTGGGGCCAAGTAATGAGCAGTTCTTC

j_call: TRBJ1-3
d_call: .
clone_size: .
v_call: TRBV10-2
cdr3_aa: CASSESIGGGNTIYF
cdr3_nt: TGCGCCAGCAGTGAGTCAATAGGGGGTGGAAACACCATATATTTT

j_call: TRBJ2-2
d_call: TRBD1
clone_size: .
v_call: TRBV5-1
cdr3_aa: CASSTGGRAGTGELFF
cdr3_nt: TGCGCCAGCAGCACAGGGGGCCGGGCGGGCACCGGGGAGCTGTTTTTT

j_call: TRBJ1-2
d_call: TRBD1
clone_size: .
v_call: TRBV6-4
cdr3_aa: CASEETGWRGYTF
cdr3_nt: TGTGCCAGCGAGGAGACAGGGTGGAGAGGCTACACCTTC

j_call: TRBJ1-1
d_call: .
clone_size: .
v_call: TRBV19
cdr3_aa: CAARQVGTNTEAFF
cdr3_nt: TGTGCCGCCCGACAGGTGGGGACGAACACTGAAGCTTTCTTT

j_call: TRBJ2-7
d_call: TRBD1
clone_size: .
v_call: TRBV7-2
cdr3_aa: CASSPQTGSAYEQYF
cdr3_nt: TGTGCCAGCAGCCCCCAGACAGGGTCCGCCTACGAGCAGTACTTC

j_call: TRBJ1-6
d_call: TRBD1
clone_size: .
v_call: TRBV12-3/TRBV12-4
cdr3_aa: CASSLGRGRIHF
cdr3_nt: TGTGCCAGCAGTTTGGGCAGGGGGCGAATCCACTTT

j_call: TRBJ2-5
d_call: .
clone_size: .
v_call: TRBV6-2/TRBV6-3
cdr3_aa: CASSRPVGPRQETQYF
cdr3_nt: TGTGCCAGCAGTAGGCCCGTGGGGCCCCGCCAAGAGACCCAGTACTTC

j_call: TRBJ2-1
d_call: TRBD1
clone_size: once
v_call: TRBV24-1
cdr3_aa: CATSDGTGGRNEQFF
cdr3_nt: TGTGCCACCAGTGATGGGACAGGGGGACGGAATGAGCAGTTCTTC

j_call: TRBJ1-4
d_call: TRBD1
clone_size: .
v_call: TRBV29-1
cdr3_aa: CSLRTGVNEKLFF
cdr3_nt: TGCAGCCTAAGGACAGGGGTTAATGAAAAACTGTTTTTT

j_call: TRBJ1-3
d_call: TRBD1
clone_size: .
v_call: TRBV3-1/TRBV3-2
cdr3_aa: CASSQITGAPFSGNTIYF
cdr3_nt: TGTGCCAGCAGCCAAATTACAGGGGCCCCCTTCTCTGGAAACACCATATATTTT

j_call: TRBJ2-1
d_call: TRBD2
clone_size: .
v_call: TRBV6-5
cdr3_aa: CASRTLAAYNEQFF
cdr3_nt: TGTGCCAGCAGGACACTAGCGGCCTACAATGAGCAGTTCTTC